The 2 T cell receptor beta chains below all came from one sample that was sequenced in a study of T cell repertoires in cytomegalovirus infection. TCRdb passed the reads through MiXCR, listing each CDR3 protein once. The sample consists of approximately 89,000 distinct CDR3 sequences, 25% to 30% of them appearing once. No antigen has been identified for these receptors. The material was CD8+ T cells from cultured PBMCs, obtained from culture after CMV antigen stimulation. These receptors all stem from a human donor in good health (CMV status not recorded). Some clones in this sample may be carry-over from other donors' samples.

V is TRBV12-3 or TRBV12-4 and J is TRBJ2-7, with D uncertain. CDR3 length equals 16 residues. The V gene lost 4 bases and the J gene lost 0 bases, with 16 bases spanning the gap. As DNA, the CDR3 is TGTGCCAGCAGTTCCCGGTTGGCGGAGACCTCCTACGAGCAGTACTTC. This gives the protein CASSSRLAETSYEQYF.

This clonotype was picked up a small number of times. The chain links TRBV27 to TRBJ1-1; tentative D call: TRBD1 (6 bases). Trimming cost V 5 bases and J 7 bases, with 17 bases left between them. The CDR3 consists of 14 residues. Germline CDR1 reads MNHEY; CDR2 reads SMNVEV (reference sequence). CDR3 loop: CASSPPGAYDEAFF. The CDR3 DNA follows: TGTGCCAGCAGTCCACCAGGGGCTTATGATGAAGCTTTCTTT.